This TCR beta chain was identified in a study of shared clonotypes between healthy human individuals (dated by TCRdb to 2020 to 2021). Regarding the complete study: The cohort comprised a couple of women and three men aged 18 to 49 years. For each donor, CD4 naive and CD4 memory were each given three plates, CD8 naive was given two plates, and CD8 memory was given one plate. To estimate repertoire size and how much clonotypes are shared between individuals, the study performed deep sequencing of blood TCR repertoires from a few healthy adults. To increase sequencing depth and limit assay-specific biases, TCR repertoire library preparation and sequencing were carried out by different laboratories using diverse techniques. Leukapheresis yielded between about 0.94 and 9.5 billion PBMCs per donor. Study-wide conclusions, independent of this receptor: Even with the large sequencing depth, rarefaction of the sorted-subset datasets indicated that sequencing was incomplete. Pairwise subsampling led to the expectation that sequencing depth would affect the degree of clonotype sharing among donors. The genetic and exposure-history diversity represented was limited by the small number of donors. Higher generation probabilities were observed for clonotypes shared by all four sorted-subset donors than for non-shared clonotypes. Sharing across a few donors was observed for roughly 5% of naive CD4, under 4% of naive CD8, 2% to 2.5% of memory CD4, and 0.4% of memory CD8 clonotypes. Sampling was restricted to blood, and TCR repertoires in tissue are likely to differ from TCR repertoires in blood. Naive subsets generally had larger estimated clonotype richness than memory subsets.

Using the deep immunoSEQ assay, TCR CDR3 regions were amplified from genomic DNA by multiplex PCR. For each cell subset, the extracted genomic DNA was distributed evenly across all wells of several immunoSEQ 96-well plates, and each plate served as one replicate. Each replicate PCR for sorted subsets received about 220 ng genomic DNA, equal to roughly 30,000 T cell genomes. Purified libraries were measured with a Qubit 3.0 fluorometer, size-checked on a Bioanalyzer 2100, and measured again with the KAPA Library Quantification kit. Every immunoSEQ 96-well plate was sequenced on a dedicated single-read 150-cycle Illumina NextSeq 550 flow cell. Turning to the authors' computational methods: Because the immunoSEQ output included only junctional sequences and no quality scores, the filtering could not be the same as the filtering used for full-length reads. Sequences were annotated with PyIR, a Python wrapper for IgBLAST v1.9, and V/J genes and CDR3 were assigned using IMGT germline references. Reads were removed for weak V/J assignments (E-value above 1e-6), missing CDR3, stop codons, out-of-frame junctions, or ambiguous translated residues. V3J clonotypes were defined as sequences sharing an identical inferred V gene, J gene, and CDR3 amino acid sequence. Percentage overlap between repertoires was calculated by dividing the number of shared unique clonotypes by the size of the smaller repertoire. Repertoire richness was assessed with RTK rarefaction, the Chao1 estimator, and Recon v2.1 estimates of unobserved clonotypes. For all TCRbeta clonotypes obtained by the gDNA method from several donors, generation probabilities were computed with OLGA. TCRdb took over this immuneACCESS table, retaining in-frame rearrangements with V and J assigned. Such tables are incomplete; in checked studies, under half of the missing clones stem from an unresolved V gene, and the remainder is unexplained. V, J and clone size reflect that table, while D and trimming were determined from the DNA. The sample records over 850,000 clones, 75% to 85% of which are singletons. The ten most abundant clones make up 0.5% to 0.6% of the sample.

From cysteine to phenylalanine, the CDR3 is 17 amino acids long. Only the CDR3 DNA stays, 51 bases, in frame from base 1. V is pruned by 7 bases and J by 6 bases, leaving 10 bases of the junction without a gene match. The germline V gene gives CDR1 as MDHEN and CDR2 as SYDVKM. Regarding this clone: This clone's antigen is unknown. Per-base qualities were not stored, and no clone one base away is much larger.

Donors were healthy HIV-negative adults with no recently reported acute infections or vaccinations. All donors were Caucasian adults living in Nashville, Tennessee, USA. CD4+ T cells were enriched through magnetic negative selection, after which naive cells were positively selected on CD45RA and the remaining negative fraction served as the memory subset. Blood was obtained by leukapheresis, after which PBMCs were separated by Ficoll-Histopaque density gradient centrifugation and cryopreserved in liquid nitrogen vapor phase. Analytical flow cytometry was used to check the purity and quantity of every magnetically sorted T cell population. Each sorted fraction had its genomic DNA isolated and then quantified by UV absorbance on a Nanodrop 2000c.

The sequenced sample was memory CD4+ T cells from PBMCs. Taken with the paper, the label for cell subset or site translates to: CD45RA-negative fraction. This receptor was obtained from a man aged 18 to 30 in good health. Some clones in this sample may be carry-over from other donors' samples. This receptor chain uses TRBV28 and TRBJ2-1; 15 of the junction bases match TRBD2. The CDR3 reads CASTLGLAGGTRNEQFF. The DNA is TGTGCCAGCACCCTAGGACTAGCGGGAGGGACACGCAATGAGCAGTTCTTC.